The sequence of this T cell receptor beta chain was determined in a study of cytomegalovirus exposure and HLA in healthy donors. Each donor was healthy, and each was a bone marrow donor. The CDR3 extends over 16 amino acids. Looked up from germline, CDR1 is SGHTS and CDR2 is YDEGEE. V dropped 3 bases and J dropped 8; count of bases not matched to a gene: 14. The PCR had 60 Vbeta and 13 Jbeta primers. The method was immunoSEQ multiplex PCR; TCRdb's version includes in-frame clones alone and lacks a portion of them. This table holds 55,000 to 70,000 clones, roughly 75% found once. The sequenced sample consisted of PBMCs. The rearrangement joins TRBV5-8 to TRBJ2-1, with 7 nucleotides matching TRBD1. This receptor was obtained from a woman in her thirties in good health and CMV-seronegative. The CDR3, as DNA: TGTGCCAGCAGCTCTCGACAGGGATTTGTCCTTGATGAGCAGTTCTTC. It specifies CASSSRQGFVLDEQFF.